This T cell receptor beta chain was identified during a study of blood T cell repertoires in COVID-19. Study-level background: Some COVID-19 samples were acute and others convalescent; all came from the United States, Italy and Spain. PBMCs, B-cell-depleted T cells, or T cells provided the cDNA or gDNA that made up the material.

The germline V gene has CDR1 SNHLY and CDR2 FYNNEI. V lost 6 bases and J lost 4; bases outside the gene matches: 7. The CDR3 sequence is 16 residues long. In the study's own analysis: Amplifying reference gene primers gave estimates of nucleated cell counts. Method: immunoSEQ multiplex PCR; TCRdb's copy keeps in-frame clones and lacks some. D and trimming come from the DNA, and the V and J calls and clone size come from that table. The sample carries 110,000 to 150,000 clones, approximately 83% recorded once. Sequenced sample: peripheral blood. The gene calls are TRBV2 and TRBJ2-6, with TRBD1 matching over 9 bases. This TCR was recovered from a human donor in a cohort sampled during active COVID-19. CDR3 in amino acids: CASSPGQGTGANVLTF. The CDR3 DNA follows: TGTGCCAGCAGCCCGGGACAGGGCACCGGGGCCAACGTCCTGACTTTC.